This is a list of T cell receptor beta chains from one sample in a study of T cell repertoires in cytomegalovirus infection. TCRdb redid the calling of the reads with MiXCR, one entry per CDR3 protein. Of about 740,000 distinct CDR3 sequences listed, under 40% are singletons. The sample comprised PBMCs. The receptor source for this set is a human donor in good health (CMV status not recorded). Some clones in this sample may be carry-over from other donors' samples. The CDR3 runs from the conserved cysteine through the conserved F or W. Fields, in order: D gene, V gene, J gene, clone size, CDR3 DNA, CDR3 protein. The D gene is left open where the match is weak. Only some rows state a clone size, as once, few, many or a class for expanded clones.

d_call: -; v_call: TRBV5-1; j_call: TRBJ1-1; clone_size: few; cdr3_nt: TGCGCCAGCAGCGGTAATCAGGGGCAGAACACTGAAGCTTTCTTT; cdr3_aa: CASSGNQGQNTEAFF
d_call: TRBD2; v_call: TRBV27; j_call: TRBJ2-5; clone_size: -; cdr3_nt: TGTGCCAGCAGTCTTAGCGGGAGGGTTGGAAGGAGGCAAGAGACCCAGTACTTC; cdr3_aa: CASSLSGRVGRRQETQYF
d_call: -; v_call: TRBV10-3; j_call: TRBJ1-2; clone_size: few; cdr3_nt: TGTGCCATCAGTGAGTCGCAGAACTATGGCTACACCTTC; cdr3_aa: CAISESQNYGYTF
d_call: -; v_call: TRBV28; j_call: TRBJ1-3; clone_size: -; cdr3_nt: TGTGCCAGCAGAATCGGGAGCTCTGGAAACACCATATATTTT; cdr3_aa: CASRIGSSGNTIYF
d_call: TRBD1; v_call: TRBV5-3; j_call: TRBJ1-6; clone_size: -; cdr3_nt: TGTGCCAGCAGCCTCAGGGGGGGGGGCTATAATTCACCCCTCCACTTT; cdr3_aa: CASSLRGGGYNSPLHF
d_call: TRBD2; v_call: TRBV4-2; j_call: TRBJ2-3; clone_size: -; cdr3_nt: TGTGCCAGCAGCCAACCTGGACTAGCGGACAGCACAGATACGCAGTATTTT; cdr3_aa: CASSQPGLADSTDTQYF
d_call: -; v_call: TRBV6-5; j_call: TRBJ2-1; clone_size: -; cdr3_nt: TGTGCCAGCAGTTCCCTGACAGAATACAATGAGCAGTTCTTC; cdr3_aa: CASSSLTEYNEQFF
d_call: -; v_call: TRBV29-1; j_call: TRBJ2-5; clone_size: -; cdr3_nt: TGCAGCGTTGAGGTCCTAGCAGGGGAGACCCAGTACTTC; cdr3_aa: CSVEVLAGETQYF
d_call: TRBD1; v_call: TRBV12-3/TRBV12-4; j_call: TRBJ2-1; clone_size: few; cdr3_nt: TGTGCCAGCAGTCAACCCTGGGACAGAAACAATGAGCAGTTCTTC; cdr3_aa: CASSQPWDRNNEQFF
d_call: TRBD2; v_call: TRBV15; j_call: TRBJ2-1; clone_size: -; cdr3_nt: TGTGCCACCAGCAGAGATCTTCTAGCGGTACGGAATGAGCAGTTCTTC; cdr3_aa: CATSRDLLAVRNEQFF
d_call: -; v_call: TRBV2; j_call: TRBJ2-1; clone_size: -; cdr3_nt: TGTGCCAGCAGTGTTGTAACTCGCAATGAGCAGTTCTTC; cdr3_aa: CASSVVTRNEQFF
d_call: TRBD1; v_call: TRBV7-2; j_call: TRBJ1-6; clone_size: few; cdr3_nt: TGTGCCAGCCGCCGGGACAGGGGGAGCTCCTATAATTCACCCCTCCACTTT; cdr3_aa: CASRRDRGSSYNSPLHF
d_call: TRBD2; v_call: TRBV7-7; j_call: TRBJ2-5; clone_size: -; cdr3_nt: TGTGCTAGCAGCTCGGGACTAGCGTTTCAAGAGACCCAGTACTTC; cdr3_aa: CASSSGLAFQETQYF
d_call: TRBD1; v_call: TRBV7-2; j_call: TRBJ2-5; clone_size: many; cdr3_nt: TGTGCCAGCAGACTGGACAGGGTAGGGACCCAGTACTTC; cdr3_aa: CASRLDRVGTQYF
d_call: -; v_call: TRBV7-2; j_call: TRBJ2-2; clone_size: few; cdr3_nt: TGTGCCAGCAGCCTAGGGCCTGGCACCGGGGAGCTGTTTTTT; cdr3_aa: CASSLGPGTGELFF
d_call: -; v_call: TRBV7-8; j_call: TRBJ2-2; clone_size: few; cdr3_nt: TGTGCCAGCAGCTTAGCTAGGAATCTGGCGGGCGGGGAGCTGTTTTTT; cdr3_aa: CASSLARNLAGGELFF
d_call: -; v_call: TRBV10-3; j_call: TRBJ2-2; clone_size: -; cdr3_nt: TGTGCCATCATGGGCAGCGGGGAGCTGTTTTTT; cdr3_aa: CAIMGSGELFF
d_call: TRBD1; v_call: TRBV7-9; j_call: TRBJ1-1; clone_size: -; cdr3_nt: TGTGCCAGCAGCCTCAACAAACAGGGGGCTGAAGCTTTCTTT; cdr3_aa: CASSLNKQGAEAFF
d_call: TRBD2; v_call: TRBV20-1; j_call: TRBJ2-6; clone_size: -; cdr3_nt: TGCAGTGCTAAAAAGCCCGGGACTACCTTCTCTGGGGCCAACGTCCTGACTTTC; cdr3_aa: CSAKKPGTTFSGANVLTF
d_call: -; v_call: TRBV29-1; j_call: TRBJ1-1; clone_size: few; cdr3_nt: TGCAGCGTGGAGGACCGGACAAGCATGAACACTGAAGCTTTCTTT; cdr3_aa: CSVEDRTSMNTEAFF
d_call: -; v_call: TRBV20-1; j_call: TRBJ2-1; clone_size: -; cdr3_nt: TGCAGTGCTAGAGACTTGGACGTTGAGCAGTTCTTC; cdr3_aa: CSARDLDVEQFF
d_call: -; v_call: TRBV7-9; j_call: TRBJ1-4; clone_size: -; cdr3_nt: TGTGCCAGCAGCTTGACGGGGATGGGGGAAAAACTGTTTTTT; cdr3_aa: CASSLTGMGEKLFF
d_call: -; v_call: TRBV4-1; j_call: TRBJ2-7; clone_size: -; cdr3_nt: TGCGCCAGCAGCAACAGGGTAGGGGCCTACGAGCAGTACTTC; cdr3_aa: CASSNRVGAYEQYF
d_call: -; v_call: TRBV27; j_call: TRBJ1-2; clone_size: few; cdr3_nt: TGTGCCAGCAGTTCGACCCTGGGGGGCTACACCTTC; cdr3_aa: CASSSTLGGYTF
d_call: -; v_call: TRBV7-2; j_call: TRBJ1-2; clone_size: many; cdr3_nt: TGTGCCAGCAGCTCCGGTCGGACGGTATATGGCTACACCTTC; cdr3_aa: CASSSGRTVYGYTF
d_call: -; v_call: TRBV12-3/TRBV12-4; j_call: TRBJ2-5; clone_size: few; cdr3_nt: TGTGCCAGCACCCCCGGAGGGGGCGGAGAGACCCAGTACTTC; cdr3_aa: CASTPGGGGETQYF
d_call: TRBD1; v_call: TRBV28; j_call: TRBJ2-7; clone_size: -; cdr3_nt: TGTGCCAGCACGCCGCCAGGGGGCCGGTACGAGCAGTACTTC; cdr3_aa: CASTPPGGRYEQYF
d_call: TRBD1; v_call: TRBV12-3/TRBV12-4; j_call: TRBJ2-2; clone_size: -; cdr3_nt: TGTGCCAGCAGTCACTGGGGACAGGGTGGACCCGGGGAGCTGTTTTTT; cdr3_aa: CASSHWGQGGPGELFF
d_call: TRBD1; v_call: TRBV28; j_call: TRBJ2-7; clone_size: -; cdr3_nt: TGTGCCAGCCATGGACAGGAGAACTCCTACGAGCAGTACTTC; cdr3_aa: CASHGQENSYEQYF
d_call: -; v_call: TRBV7-2; j_call: TRBJ2-7; clone_size: few; cdr3_nt: TGTGCCAGCAGCTTAGAGTCGGCGGATTCCTACGAGCAGTACTTC; cdr3_aa: CASSLESADSYEQYF
d_call: -; v_call: TRBV4-1; j_call: TRBJ2-7; clone_size: -; cdr3_nt: TGCGCCAGCAGCCAAGATCGGACGGAAAGCTCCTACGAGCAGTACTTC; cdr3_aa: CASSQDRTESSYEQYF
d_call: -; v_call: TRBV28; j_call: TRBJ2-2; clone_size: -; cdr3_nt: TGTGCCAGCAGTTTAGGGGCGGACAAGACCGGGGAGCTGTTTTTT; cdr3_aa: CASSLGADKTGELFF
d_call: -; v_call: TRBV20-1; j_call: TRBJ2-2; clone_size: few; cdr3_nt: TGCAGTGCAAGGCGCACCGGGGAGCTGTTTTTT; cdr3_aa: CSARRTGELFF
d_call: -; v_call: TRBV7-2; j_call: TRBJ2-7; clone_size: -; cdr3_nt: TGTGCCAGCAGCTTAGCTCCGGCTAGCACGGAGCAGTACTTC; cdr3_aa: CASSLAPASTEQYF
d_call: -; v_call: TRBV19; j_call: TRBJ2-2; clone_size: -; cdr3_nt: TGTGCCACCAGAGGAGGGGTCTTTTTGCCCGGGGAGCTGTTTTTT; cdr3_aa: CATRGGVFLPGELFF
d_call: -; v_call: TRBV11-2; j_call: TRBJ2-2; clone_size: -; cdr3_nt: TGTGCCAGCAGCTCTGGACGGATAAACACCGGGGAGCTGTTTTTT; cdr3_aa: CASSSGRINTGELFF
d_call: -; v_call: TRBV15; j_call: TRBJ1-5; clone_size: -; cdr3_nt: TGTGCCACCAGCAGAGATGGCGTCCCAAATCAGCCCCAGCATTTT; cdr3_aa: CATSRDGVPNQPQHF
d_call: -; v_call: TRBV25-1; j_call: TRBJ1-2; clone_size: -; cdr3_nt: TGTGCCAGTTCAGCTAAGGTCACTTTCACCGGCTACACCTTC; cdr3_aa: CASSAKVTFTGYTF
d_call: -; v_call: TRBV19; j_call: TRBJ1-1; clone_size: -; cdr3_nt: TGTGCCAGTAGTAACAAGGGGCAGGGGTGGACTGAAGCTTTCTTT; cdr3_aa: CASSNKGQGWTEAFF
d_call: -; v_call: TRBV27; j_call: TRBJ2-6; clone_size: few; cdr3_nt: TGTGCCAGCAGTTTTAGGCAGGGGTCTTCCTCTGGGGCCAACGTCCTGACTTTC; cdr3_aa: CASSFRQGSSSGANVLTF
d_call: -; v_call: TRBV28; j_call: TRBJ1-5; clone_size: -; cdr3_nt: TGTGCCAGCAGTTCAGGGATTCAGCCCCAGCATTTT; cdr3_aa: CASSSGIQPQHF
d_call: -; v_call: TRBV24-1; j_call: TRBJ1-2; clone_size: few; cdr3_nt: TGTGCCACCAGTCCGGGCGCGGCTAACTATGGCTACACCTTC; cdr3_aa: CATSPGAANYGYTF
d_call: TRBD1; v_call: TRBV7-8; j_call: TRBJ2-7; clone_size: few; cdr3_nt: TGTGCCAGCAGCTTAGTGCCTTTGGGTTTAGGGACAGGACACTACGAGCAGTACTTC; cdr3_aa: CASSLVPLGLGTGHYEQYF
d_call: -; v_call: TRBV7-2; j_call: TRBJ2-7; clone_size: many; cdr3_nt: TGTGCCAGCAGTCTCATCGAGGAGGCCTACGAGCAGTACTTC; cdr3_aa: CASSLIEEAYEQYF
d_call: -; v_call: TRBV15; j_call: TRBJ1-6; clone_size: few; cdr3_nt: TGTGCCACCAGCAGAGATCGAAGGAATAATTCACCCCTCCACTTT; cdr3_aa: CATSRDRRNNSPLHF
d_call: -; v_call: TRBV6-1; j_call: TRBJ2-2; clone_size: few; cdr3_nt: TGTGCCAGCAGTCGACAGGAGGGGGCCGGGGAGCTGTTTTTT; cdr3_aa: CASSRQEGAGELFF
d_call: TRBD2; v_call: TRBV10-3; j_call: TRBJ2-2; clone_size: few; cdr3_nt: TGTGCCATCAGTGGGCGGGAGGGCCCTCGCACCGGGGAGCTGTTTTTT; cdr3_aa: CAISGREGPRTGELFF
d_call: TRBD1; v_call: TRBV28; j_call: TRBJ2-3; clone_size: -; cdr3_nt: TGTGCCAGCAGTTCCATCCTCTACAGGGGTGACACAGATACGCAGTATTTT; cdr3_aa: CASSSILYRGDTDTQYF
d_call: -; v_call: TRBV7-2; j_call: TRBJ1-1; clone_size: -; cdr3_nt: TGTGCCAGCAGCTTAGCGGGGCCGTCGGGAGCTTTCTTT; cdr3_aa: CASSLAGPSGAFF
d_call: -; v_call: TRBV7-9; j_call: TRBJ2-3; clone_size: few; cdr3_nt: TGTGCCAGCACCCGAGTCGGGGGCGCGACAGATACGCAGTATTTT; cdr3_aa: CASTRVGGATDTQYF
d_call: TRBD2; v_call: TRBV20-1; j_call: TRBJ2-4; clone_size: few; cdr3_nt: TGCAGTGCTAGAGAGGGGGGGGCCAAAAACATTCAGTACTTC; cdr3_aa: CSAREGGAKNIQYF
d_call: TRBD1; v_call: TRBV4-1; j_call: TRBJ1-1; clone_size: -; cdr3_nt: TGCGCCAGCAGCCAGGGGACAGGGTGGGTGACTGAAGCTTTCTTT; cdr3_aa: CASSQGTGWVTEAFF
d_call: -; v_call: TRBV6-1; j_call: TRBJ2-7; clone_size: -; cdr3_nt: TGTGCCAGCAGTGACGGTAGTACCTACGAGCAGTACTTC; cdr3_aa: CASSDGSTYEQYF
d_call: -; v_call: TRBV24-1; j_call: TRBJ2-2; clone_size: -; cdr3_nt: TGTGCCACCAGTGATCCCACCGGGAGACGGAGGGCCTCAACCGGGGAGCTGTTTTTT; cdr3_aa: CATSDPTGRRRASTGELFF
d_call: TRBD1; v_call: TRBV18; j_call: TRBJ1-1; clone_size: -; cdr3_nt: TGTGCCAGCTCAGCGGGACAGGGGAGGCGGACTGAAGCTTTCTTT; cdr3_aa: CASSAGQGRRTEAFF